A selection of T cell receptor beta chains follows, all from one sample in a study of breast tumors, draining lymph nodes, adjacent tissues. TCRdb reprocessed the multiplex PCR reads via MiXCR and lists one record per CDR3 protein. The sample lists around 43,000 distinct CDR3 sequences; roughly 24% were seen once. Sample: breast tumor tissue. All receptors derive from a female donor with breast cancer. Some clones in this sample may be carry-over from other donors' samples. CDR3s include the opening cysteine and the closing phenylalanine or tryptophan. D genes are given only for firm matches. Not every row has a clone size; where given, it reads once, few, many or a size class.

TRBV19	TRBJ2-1	many	TRBD2	CASSPSGSRNEQFF	TGTGCCAGTAGTCCTAGCGGGAGTCGGAATGAGCAGTTCTTC
TRBV19	TRBJ1-1	NA	NA	CASSRVSTEAFF	TGTGCCAGTAGTCGGGTGTCCACTGAAGCTTTCTTT
TRBV11-1	TRBJ2-2	many	TRBD2	CASSLLAGVYTGELFF	TGTGCCAGCAGCCTTCTAGCGGGGGTTTACACCGGGGAGCTGTTTTTT
TRBV19	TRBJ2-5	NA	TRBD2	CASSPGVAGGYSQETQYF	TGTGCCAGTAGCCCAGGGGTAGCGGGAGGCTATTCACAAGAGACCCAGTACTTC
TRBV10-1	TRBJ2-1	many	TRBD2	CASSDRGGGANEQFF	TGCGCCAGCAGTGATAGGGGCGGGGGGGCCAATGAGCAGTTCTTC
TRBV6-2/TRBV6-3	TRBJ1-5	many	NA	CASSQGQPQHF	TGTGCCAGCAGCCAGGGGCAGCCCCAGCATTTT
TRBV20-1	TRBJ1-2	many	TRBD1	CSAQTGERNYGYTF	TGCAGTGCCCAGACAGGGGAAAGGAACTATGGCTACACCTTC
TRBV7-9	TRBJ2-5	many	NA	CASSPQGGVRETQYF	TGTGCCAGCAGTCCACAGGGCGGTGTTCGAGAGACCCAGTACTTC
TRBV5-8	TRBJ2-2	many	TRBD2	CASGLSGVNTGELFF	TGTGCCAGCGGCCTTAGCGGGGTGAACACCGGGGAGCTGTTTTTT
TRBV2	TRBJ1-6	many	NA	CASSWDTRYNSPLHF	TGTGCCAGCAGTTGGGACACAAGATATAATTCACCCCTCCACTTT
TRBV6-5	TRBJ2-7	NA	NA	CASSYGGSYEQYF	TGTGCCAGCAGTTACGGAGGTTCCTACGAGCAGTACTTC
TRBV20-1	TRBJ2-1	many	TRBD2	CSAETSGGRGEQFF	TGCAGTGCAGAGACTAGCGGGGGGAGGGGTGAGCAGTTCTTC